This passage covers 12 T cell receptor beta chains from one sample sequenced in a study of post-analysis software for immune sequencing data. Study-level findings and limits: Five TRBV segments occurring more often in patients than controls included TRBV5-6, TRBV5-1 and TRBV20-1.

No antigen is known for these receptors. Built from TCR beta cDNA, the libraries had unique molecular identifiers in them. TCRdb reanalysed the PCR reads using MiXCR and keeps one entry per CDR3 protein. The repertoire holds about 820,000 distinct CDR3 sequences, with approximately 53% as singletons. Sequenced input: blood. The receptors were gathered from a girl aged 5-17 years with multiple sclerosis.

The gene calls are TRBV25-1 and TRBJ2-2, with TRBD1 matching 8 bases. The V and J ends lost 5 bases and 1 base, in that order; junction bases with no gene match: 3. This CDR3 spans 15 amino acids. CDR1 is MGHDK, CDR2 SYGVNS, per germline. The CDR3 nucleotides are TGTGCCAGCAGTCGACAGGGGAGGAACACCGGGGAGCTGTTTTTT. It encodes CASSRQGRNTGELFF.

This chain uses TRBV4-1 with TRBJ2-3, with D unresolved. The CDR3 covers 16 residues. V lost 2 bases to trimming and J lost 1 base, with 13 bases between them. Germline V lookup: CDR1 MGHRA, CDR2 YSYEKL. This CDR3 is CASSQNSSTRTDTQYF. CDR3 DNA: TGCGCCAGCAGCCAAAATTCATCGACACGCACAGATACGCAGTATTTT.

Here the CDR3 DNA reads TGTGCCAGCACCCCGGGACTAGCGGGAGGAGAGACCCAGTACTTC. Translation: CASTPGLAGGETQYF. The chain carries TRBV9 and TRBJ2-5; 15 nucleotides agree with TRBD2. J gave up 4 bases and V 6 bases, and 4 bases lay outside the gene matches. The CDR3 spans 15 residues. CDR1 SGDLS and CDR2 YYNGEE come from the germline V gene.

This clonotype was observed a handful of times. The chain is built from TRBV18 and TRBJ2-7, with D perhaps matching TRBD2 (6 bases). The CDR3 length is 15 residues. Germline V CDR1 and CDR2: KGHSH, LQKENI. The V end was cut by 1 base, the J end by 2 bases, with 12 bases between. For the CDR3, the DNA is TGTGCCAGCTCACCACAGTTCGGGGGTCCCTACGAGCAGTACTTC. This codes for CASSPQFGGPYEQYF. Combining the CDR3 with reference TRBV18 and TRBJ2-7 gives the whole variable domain NAGVMQNPRHLVRRRGQEARLRCSPMKGHSHVYWYRQLPEEGLKFMVYLQKENIIDESGMPKERFSAEFPKEGPSILRIQQVVRGDSAAYFCASSPQFGGPYEQYFGPGTRLTVT.

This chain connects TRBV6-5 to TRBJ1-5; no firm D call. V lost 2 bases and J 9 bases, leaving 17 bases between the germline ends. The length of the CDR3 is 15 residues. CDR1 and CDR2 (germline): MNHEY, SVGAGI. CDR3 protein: CASSYPHQQGLPQHF. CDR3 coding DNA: TGTGCCAGCAGTTACCCGCACCAACAAGGCCTGCCCCAGCATTTT.

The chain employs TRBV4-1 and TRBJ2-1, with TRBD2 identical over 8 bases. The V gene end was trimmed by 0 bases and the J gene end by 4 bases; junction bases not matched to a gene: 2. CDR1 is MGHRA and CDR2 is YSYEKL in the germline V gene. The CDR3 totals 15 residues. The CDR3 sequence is CASSQDSGEYNEQFF. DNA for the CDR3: TGCGCCAGCAGCCAAGATAGCGGGGAATACAATGAGCAGTTCTTC.

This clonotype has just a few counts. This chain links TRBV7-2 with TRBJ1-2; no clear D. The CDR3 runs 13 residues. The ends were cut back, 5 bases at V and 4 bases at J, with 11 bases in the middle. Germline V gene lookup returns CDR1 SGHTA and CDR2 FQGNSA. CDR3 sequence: CASSRRGVYGYTF. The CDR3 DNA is TGTGCCAGCAGCCGTCGAGGAGTCTATGGCTACACCTTC. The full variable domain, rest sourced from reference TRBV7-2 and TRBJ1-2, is GAGVSQSPSNKVTEKGKDVELRCDPISGHTALYWYRQSLGQGLEFLIYFQGNSAPDKSGLPSDRFSAERTGGSVSTLTIQRTQQEDSAVYLCASSRRGVYGYTFGSGTRLTVV.

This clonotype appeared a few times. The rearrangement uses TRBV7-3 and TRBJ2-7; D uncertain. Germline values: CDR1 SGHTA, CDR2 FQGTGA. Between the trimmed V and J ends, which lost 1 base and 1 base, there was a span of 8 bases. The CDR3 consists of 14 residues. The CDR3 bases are TGTGCCAGCAGCTTAAGGGGTGATTCCTACGAGCAGTACTTC. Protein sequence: CASSLRGDSYEQYF. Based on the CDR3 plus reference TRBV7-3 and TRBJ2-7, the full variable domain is GAGVSQTPSNKVTEKGKYVELRCDPISGHTALYWYRQSLGQGPEFLIYFQGTGAADDSGLPNDRFFAVRPEGSVSTLKIQRTERGDSAVYLCASSLRGDSYEQYFGPGTRLTVT.

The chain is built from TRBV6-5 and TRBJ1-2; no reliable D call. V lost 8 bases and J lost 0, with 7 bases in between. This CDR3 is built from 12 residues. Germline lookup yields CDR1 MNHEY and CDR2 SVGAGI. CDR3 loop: CASQRANYGYTF. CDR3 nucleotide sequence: TGTGCCAGCCAGAGAGCTAACTATGGCTACACCTTC.

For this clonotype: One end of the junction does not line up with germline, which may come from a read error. CDR3 sequence reads: CSTRGDRAMETQYF. The CDR3 DNA follows: TGCAGTACTAGAGGAGACAGGGCGATGGAGACCCAGTACTTC. The chain recombines TRBV20-1 with TRBJ2-5, with 7 bases lining up with TRBD1. This CDR3 has 14 amino acids. Per germline, CDR1 DFQATT and CDR2 SNEGSKA (reference sequence).

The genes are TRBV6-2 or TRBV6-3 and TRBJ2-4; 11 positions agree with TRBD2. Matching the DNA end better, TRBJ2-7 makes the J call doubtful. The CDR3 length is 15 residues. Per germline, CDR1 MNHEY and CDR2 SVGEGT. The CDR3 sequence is CASSLGLAGLIEQYF. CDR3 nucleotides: TGTGCCAGCAGCCTTGGACTAGCGGGCCTTATCGAGCAGTACTTC.

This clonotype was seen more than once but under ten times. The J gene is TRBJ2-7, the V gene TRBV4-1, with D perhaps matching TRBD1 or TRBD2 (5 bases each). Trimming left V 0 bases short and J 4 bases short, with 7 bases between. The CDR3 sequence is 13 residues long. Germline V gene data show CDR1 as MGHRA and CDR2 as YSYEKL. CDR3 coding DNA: TGCGCCAGCAGCCAAGAAGGGGAGTACGAGCAGTACTTC. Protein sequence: CASSQEGEYEQYF.